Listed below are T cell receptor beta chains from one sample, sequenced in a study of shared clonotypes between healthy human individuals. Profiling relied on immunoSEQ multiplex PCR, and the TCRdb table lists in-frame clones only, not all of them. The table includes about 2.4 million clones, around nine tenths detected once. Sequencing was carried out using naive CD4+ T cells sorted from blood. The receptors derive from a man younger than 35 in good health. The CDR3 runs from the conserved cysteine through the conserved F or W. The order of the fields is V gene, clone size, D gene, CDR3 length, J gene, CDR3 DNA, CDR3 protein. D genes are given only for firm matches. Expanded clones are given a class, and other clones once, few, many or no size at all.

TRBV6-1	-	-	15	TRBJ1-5	TGTGCCAGCAGTGAAGTTGGGGGGGCTGTTCAGCCCCAGCATTTT	CASSEVGGAVQPQHF
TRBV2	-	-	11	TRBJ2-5	TGTGCCTCGACGGCGGGAGAGACCCAGTACTTC	CASTAGETQYF
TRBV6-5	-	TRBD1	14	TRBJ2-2	TGTGCCAGCAGGGAGGACAGGGTCGCCGGGGAGCTGTTTTTT	CASREDRVAGELFF
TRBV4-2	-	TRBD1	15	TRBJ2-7	TGTGCCAGCAGCCAGGGGACAGTAGGACGCTACGAGCAGTACTTC	CASSQGTVGRYEQYF
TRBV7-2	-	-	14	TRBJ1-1	TGTGCCAGCAGCGCAGGGTTAAGGGACACTGAAGCTTTCTTT	CASSAGLRDTEAFF
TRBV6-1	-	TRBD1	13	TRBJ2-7	TGTGCCAGCACCTTGACAGGGGCCTACGAGCAGTACTTC	CASTLTGAYEQYF
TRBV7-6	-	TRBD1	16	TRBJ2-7	TGTGCCAGCAGCTTAGAGGCAGGGGGAGCCTTCTACGAGCAGTACTTC	CASSLEAGGAFYEQYF
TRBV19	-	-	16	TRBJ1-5	TGTGCCAGTAGTACCCTGGCCTATAGCAACAATCAGCCCCAGCATTTT	CASSTLAYSNNQPQHF
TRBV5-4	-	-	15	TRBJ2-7	TGTGCCAGCAGCCCCAAAATCACAGGCACCTACGAGCAGTACTTC	CASSPKITGTYEQYF
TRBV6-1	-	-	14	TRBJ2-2	TGTGCCAGCAGTAAGGGGTATCGGACCGGGGAGCTGTTTTTT	CASSKGYRTGELFF
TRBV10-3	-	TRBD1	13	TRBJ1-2	TGTGCCATCACTCCCGGGACAGGGGATGGCTACACCTTC	CAITPGTGDGYTF
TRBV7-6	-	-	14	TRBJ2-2	TGTGCCAGCAGCTTACTGGGGGCCACCGGGGAGCTGTTTTTT	CASSLLGATGELFF
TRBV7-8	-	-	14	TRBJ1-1	TGTGCCAGCAGCTTAGAGGGCCAGGGCGCTGAAGCTTTCTTT	CASSLEGQGAEAFF
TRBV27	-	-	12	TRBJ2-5	TGTGCCAGCAGTTTCCAGGGGGAGACCCAGTACTTC	CASSFQGETQYF
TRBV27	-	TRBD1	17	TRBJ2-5	TGTGCCAGCCCGAAGTCCTCCGACAGGGGGTTGACCGAGACCCAGTACTTC	CASPKSSDRGLTETQYF
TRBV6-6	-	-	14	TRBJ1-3	TGTGCCAGCAGTTACAGCCTGTCTGGAAACACCATATATTTT	CASSYSLSGNTIYF
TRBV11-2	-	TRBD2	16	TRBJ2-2	TGTGCCAGCAGCTCCGAGCGGGGGGGCTACACCGGGGAGCTGTTTTTT	CASSSERGGYTGELFF
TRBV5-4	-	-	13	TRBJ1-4	TGTGCCAGCAGTTGGAAGGGGAATGAAAAACTGTTTTTT	CASSWKGNEKLFF
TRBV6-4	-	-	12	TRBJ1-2	TGTGCCAGCAGTGAGGGGAATAGCGGCTACACCTTC	CASSEGNSGYTF
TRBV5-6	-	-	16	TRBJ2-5	TGTGCCAGCAGCTCCCCCCGGGACGGCACGGGGGAGACCCAGTACTTC	CASSSPRDGTGETQYF
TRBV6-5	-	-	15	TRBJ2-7	TGTGCCACAGCGCCGGAGAAGGTATCTTCCTACGAGCAGTACTTC	CATAPEKVSSYEQYF
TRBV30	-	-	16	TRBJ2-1	TGTGCCTGGAAGACAGGAGGACTAGGCTCCTACAATGAGCAGTTCTTC	CAWKTGGLGSYNEQFF
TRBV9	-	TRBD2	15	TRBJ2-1	TGTGCCAGCAGCGTCCTAGCGGGGGTTCCCACTGAGCAGTTCTTC	CASSVLAGVPTEQFF
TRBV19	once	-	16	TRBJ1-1	TGTGCCAGTAGTATTAGTCTTCGGCGGGAGAACACTGAAGCTTTCTTT	CASSISLRRENTEAFF
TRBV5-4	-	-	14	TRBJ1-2	TGTGCCAGCAGCTTGGATTCACGGACCAGAGGCTACACCTTC	CASSLDSRTRGYTF
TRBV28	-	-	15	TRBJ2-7	TGTGCCAGCAGTGGTCAACTGGGTCGCGCCTACGAGCAGTACTTC	CASSGQLGRAYEQYF
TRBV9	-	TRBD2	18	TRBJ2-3	TGTGCCAGCAGCGTACATCTTTCTAGCGGGGGGTACGCAGATACGCAGTATTTT	CASSVHLSSGGYADTQYF
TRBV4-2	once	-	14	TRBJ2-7	TGTGCCAGCAGCCAAGATGGGAGCAGGGACGAGCAGTACTTC	CASSQDGSRDEQYF
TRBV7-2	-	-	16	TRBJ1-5	TGTGCCAGCAGCTTAGCCGCGGGGGATAGCAATCAGCCCCAGCATTTT	CASSLAAGDSNQPQHF
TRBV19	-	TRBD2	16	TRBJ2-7	TGTGCCAGTGGGACTCAGGGCGGAGCGGGAACCTACGAGCAGTACTTC	CASGTQGGAGTYEQYF
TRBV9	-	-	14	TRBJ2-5	TGTGCCAGCAGCGTAGGGTCCAGCGAGGAGACCCAGTACTTC	CASSVGSSEETQYF
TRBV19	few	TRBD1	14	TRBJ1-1	TGTGCCAGTAGTATTGGGACAGGGGCAGGTGAAGCTTTCTTT	CASSIGTGAGEAFF
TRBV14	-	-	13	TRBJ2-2	TGTGCCAGCAGCCAAGAACCAACCGGGGAGCTGTTTTTT	CASSQEPTGELFF
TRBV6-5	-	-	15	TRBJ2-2	TGTGCCAGCGCGGGAAACGGGGCGAACACCGGGGAGCTGTTTTTT	CASAGNGANTGELFF
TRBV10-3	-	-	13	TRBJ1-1	TGTGCCATCAGTGGGCCTTCTTACACTGAAGCTTTCTTT	CAISGPSYTEAFF
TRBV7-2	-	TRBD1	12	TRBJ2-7	TGTGCCAGCAGCTACCGTACAGGGGAGAGGAACTTC	CASSYRTGERNF
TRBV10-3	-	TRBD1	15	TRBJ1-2	TGTGCCATCAGTGAGACAGGGACAGCTAACTATGGCTACACCTTC	CAISETGTANYGYTF
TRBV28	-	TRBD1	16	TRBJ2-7	TGTGCCAGCAGGCCACTCGGACAGGGCCACATCTACGAGCAGTACTTC	CASRPLGQGHIYEQYF
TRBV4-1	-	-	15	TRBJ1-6	TGCGCCAGCAGCCAAGGTTCCAGAGATAATTCACCCCTCCACTTT	CASSQGSRDNSPLHF
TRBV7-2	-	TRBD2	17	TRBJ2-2	TGTGCCAGCAGCCCTCGGGGTAGCGGGGGGCCGACCGGGGAGCTGTTTTTT	CASSPRGSGGPTGELFF
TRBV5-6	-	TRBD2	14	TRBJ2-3	TGTGCCAGCAGCTCAAGACTAGCCACAGATACGCAGTATTTT	CASSSRLATDTQYF
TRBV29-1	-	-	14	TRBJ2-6	TGCAGCGTTGAACCTGGGTCTGGGGCCAACGTCCTGACTTTC	CSVEPGSGANVLTF